The 11 T cell receptor beta chains below all came from one sample that was sequenced in a study of T cell repertoires in cytomegalovirus infection. TCRdb ran MiXCR on the reads and lists one entry per CDR3 protein. The sample includes hundreds of thousands of distinct CDR3 sequences, less than 40% of them seen just once. Sequenced: PBMCs. These receptor sequences come from a human donor in good health (CMV status not recorded). Some clones in this sample may be carry-over from other donors' samples.

The rearrangement joins TRBV3-1 to TRBJ2-7, with D perhaps matching TRBD1 (5 bases). Trimming took off 5 bases at V and 3 bases at J, with 14 bases between the two ends. Per germline, CDR1 LGHDT and CDR2 YNNKEL (reference sequence). The CDR3 runs to 14 residues. The CDR3 here is CASSNQGKNYEQYF. The CDR3 DNA reads as TGTGCCAGCAGCAACCAGGGAAAGAACTACGAGCAGTACTTC.

The rearrangement joins TRBV5-1 to TRBJ2-1; D is perhaps TRBD2 (6 bases). CDR1 and CDR2 from the germline V gene are SGHRS and YFSETQ. Trimming left V 0 bases short and J 0 bases short, with 16 bases between. The CDR3 consists of 18 residues. The CDR3 is CASSLARDSKSSYNEQFF. CDR3 sequence (DNA): TGCGCCAGCAGCTTGGCCAGGGACTCCAAAAGCTCCTACAATGAGCAGTTCTTC.

The DNA for the CDR3 is TGCAGTGCTAGAGATTCGAGCGGGACCTGGAATGAGCAGTTCTTC. This encodes CSARDSSGTWNEQFF. The V gene is TRBV20-1, the J gene TRBJ2-1; 7 bases line up with TRBD2. Germline assignment: CDR1 DFQATT and CDR2 SNEGSKA (reference sequence). This CDR3 has 15 residues. The trim removed 0 bases at V and 7 bases at J, leaving 9 bases unmatched.

The chain uses TRBV19 and TRBJ1-2; D not certain. The CDR3 spans 13 residues. CDR1 LNHDA and CDR2 SQIVND come from the germline V gene (reference sequence). V lost 10 bases, J lost 8 bases, and 20 bases lay in between. The CDR3 region has the DNA TGTGCCACCTACCACCGGATACCTGAAGGCTACACCTTC. It yields the protein CATYHRIPEGYTF. The whole variable domain, filled in from reference TRBV19 and TRBJ1-2, reads DGGITQSPKYLFRKEGQNVTLSCEQNLNHDAMYWYRQDPGQGLRLIYYSQIVNDFQKGDIAEGYSVSREKKESFPLTVTSAQKNPTAFYLCATYHRIPEGYTFGSGTRLTVV.

This clonotype appeared a few times. The chain carries TRBV29-1 and TRBJ2-3, with no clear D. The V gene lost 5 bases and the J gene lost 2 bases, with 5 bases spanning the gap. CDR1 is SQVTM, CDR2 ANQGSEA, per germline. CDR3 size: 11 residues. The CDR3 region is CSVRVTDTQYF. CDR3 DNA: TGCAGCGTTAGGGTCACAGATACGCAGTATTTT.

As concerns this clonotype: A read error may be the cause here, since a much bigger clone is one base away. V gene TRBV7-6 combines with J gene TRBJ2-5; D gene uncertain. The germline gives CDR1 SGHVS, CDR2 FNYEAQ. The CDR3 contains 15 residues. The V end lost 1 base, the J end lost 5 bases, and 14 bases lay between the germline ends. CDR3: CASSLGEGSFETQYF. The CDR3 bases are TGTGCCAGCAGCTTAGGGGAAGGCAGTTTCGAGACCCAGTACTTC. The full variable domain, in which reference TRBV7-6 and TRBJ2-5 provide the parts outside the CDR3, is GAGVSQSPRYKVTKRGQDVALRCDPISGHVSLYWYRQALGQGPEFLTYFNYEAQQDKSGLPNDRFSAERPEGSISTLTIQRTEQRDSAMYRCASSLGEGSFETQYFGPGTRLLVL.

The V and J genes are TRBV23-1 and TRBJ1-4; possible D gene TRBD1, 6 bases. TRBV23-1 belongs to the ORF category, with a function that is uncertain. CDR3 length: 14 residues. Between the trimmed V and J ends, which lost 7 bases and 5 bases, there was a span of 14 bases. The DNA for the CDR3 is TGCGCCAGCAATGTCGCTAGGGGGAATGAAAAACTGTTTTTT. Its protein product is CASNVARGNEKLFF.

This clonotype was picked up many times. V is TRBV20-1 and J is TRBJ2-1, with 10 bases identical to TRBD2. The CDR3 has 13 amino acids. The junction had 7 bases not matched to a gene; V was cut back by 5 bases and J by 9 bases. From germline, CDR1 is DFQATT and CDR2 SNEGSKA (reference sequence). CDR3: CSADPSGSTEQFF. The DNA of the CDR3 is TGCAGTGCTGATCCTAGCGGGAGTACTGAGCAGTTCTTC.

A single count supports this clonotype. The genes are TRBV19 and TRBJ2-1; D might be TRBD1 (6 bases). V lost 6 bases and J lost 7, with 10 bases in between. Germline loops: CDR1 LNHDA, CDR2 SQIVND (reference sequence). The CDR3 is made up of 12 amino acids. CDR3 sequence: CASRHRVNEQFF. CDR3 in DNA: TGTGCCAGTAGGCACAGGGTAAATGAGCAGTTCTTC.

This clonotype was recorded at least ten times. J is TRBJ2-2 and V is TRBV28; 11 bases are a match to TRBD2. Germline CDR1 reads MDHEN; CDR2 reads SYDVKM. This CDR3 contains 16 residues. V lost 6 bases and J lost 1; bases outside the gene matches: 4. The CDR3 DNA follows: TGTGCCAGCAGCCTAGGGACTAGCGGGAACACCGGGGAGCTGTTTTTT. Translated, it gives CASSLGTSGNTGELFF.

This clonotype was seen only a few times. The V call is TRBV6-5, the J call TRBJ1-5; D gene unclear. With 4 bases removed from V and 4 bases from J, the gap between germline ends came to 11 bases. This CDR3 is built from 14 residues. CDR1 is MNHEY and CDR2 is SVGAGI in the germline V gene. The CDR3 here is CASSLGYGNQPQHF. CDR3 nucleotides: TGTGCCAGCAGTTTGGGATACGGGAATCAGCCCCAGCATTTT.